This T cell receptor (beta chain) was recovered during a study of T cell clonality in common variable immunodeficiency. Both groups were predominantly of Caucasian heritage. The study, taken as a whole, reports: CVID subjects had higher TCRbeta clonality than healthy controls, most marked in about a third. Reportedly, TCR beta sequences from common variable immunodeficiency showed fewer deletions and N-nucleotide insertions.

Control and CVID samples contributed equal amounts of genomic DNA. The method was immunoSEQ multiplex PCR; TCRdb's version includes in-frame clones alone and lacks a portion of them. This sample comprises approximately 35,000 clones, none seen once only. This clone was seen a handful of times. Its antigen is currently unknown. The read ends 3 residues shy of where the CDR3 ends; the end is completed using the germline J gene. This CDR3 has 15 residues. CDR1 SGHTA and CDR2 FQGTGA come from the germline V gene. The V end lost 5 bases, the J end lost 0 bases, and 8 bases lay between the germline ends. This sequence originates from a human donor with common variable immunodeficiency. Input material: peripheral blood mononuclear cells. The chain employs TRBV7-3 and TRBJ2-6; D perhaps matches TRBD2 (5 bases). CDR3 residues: CASSPRGSGANVLTF. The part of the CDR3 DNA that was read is TGTGCCAGCAGCCCACGGGGCTCTGGGGCCAACGTC.